The T cell receptor (beta chain) described here comes from a study of CD8+ T cells in alopecia areata. The study's findings and limits: Under tofacitinib, fewer expanded CD8+ clones appeared among the top 100 scalp clones. Scalp samples also yield sequences from resident alphabeta T cells of normal skin.

RNA extraction and reverse transcription yielded cDNA as sequencing template. Clones were read by immunoSEQ multiplex PCR, and TCRdb kept only the in-frame ones, dropping some. The data contain roughly 250,000 clones, 60% of them singletons. As for treatment: oral pan-JAK inhibitor, 5-10 mg twice daily. Sorting from PBMCs produced CD4+ and CD8+ T cells. Turning to this clone: Its antigen is not identified.

This CDR3 is built from 15 residues. Trimming took 7 bases from V and 3 from J, leaving 18 bases between them. Germline CDR1 is MGHDK and CDR2 is SYGVNS. The starting material was CD4+ T cells sorted from blood, obtained at roughly week 53, from a patient treated with tofacitinib. This sequence originates from a human donor with alopecia areata. The chain carries TRBV25-1 and TRBJ1-2; weak D call: TRBD1 (6 bases). The CDR3 DNA follows: TGTGCCAGCACGGGTACCGGGGGCGGTCACTATGGCTACACCTTC. It is translated as CASTGTGGGHYGYTF.